These T cell receptor beta chains were read from a single sample in a study of blood T cell repertoires in COVID-19. Profiling relied on immunoSEQ multiplex PCR, and the TCRdb table lists in-frame clones only, not all of them. The sample includes about 160,000 clones, 75% to 90% of them seen just once. The material sequenced was peripheral blood. The source is a woman of 80 years or more with active or convalescent COVID-19. CDR3s include the opening cysteine and the closing phenylalanine or tryptophan. D genes are given only for firm matches. For some rows the clone size is stated as once, few or many, or as a class when expanded; others skip it.

CDR3 | DNA | V | D | J | size
CASSFLTSQETQYF | TGTGCCAGCAGCTTCCTGACATCCCAAGAGACCCAGTACTTC | TRBV11-2 | . | TRBJ2-5 | few
CASSSTGRIGYTF | TGTGCCAGCAGTTCGACAGGGCGAATCGGCTACACCTTC | TRBV27 | TRBD1 | TRBJ1-2 | .
CASSVGLGQGDYEQYF | TGTGCCAGCAGCGTAGGCCTGGGACAGGGGGATTACGAGCAGTACTTC | TRBV9 | TRBD1 | TRBJ2-7 | .
CASIPREGTLYEQYF | TGTGCCAGCATCCCCAGGGAAGGGACACTCTACGAGCAGTACTTC | TRBV6-5 | . | TRBJ2-7 | once
CASSPDRPQGNEQFF | TGTGCCAGCTCGCCGGACAGACCCCAGGGCAATGAGCAGTTCTTC | TRBV18 | . | TRBJ2-1 | .
CASSFLEGAGGNTIYF | TGTGCCAGCAGCTTTTTGGAGGGGGCAGGTGGAAACACCATATATTTT | TRBV11-2 | TRBD1 | TRBJ1-3 | .
CASSRDRGVTGELFF | TGTGCCAGCAGCCGGGACAGGGGGGTCACCGGGGAGCTGTTTTTT | TRBV7-2 | TRBD1 | TRBJ2-2 | .
CASSVAPVGQGAEQYF | TGTGCCAGCAGCGTAGCCCCTGTGGGACAGGGAGCCGAGCAGTACTTC | TRBV9 | TRBD1 | TRBJ2-7 | .
CASTPTSGGLIGTQYF | TGTGCCAGCACCCCTACTAGCGGGGGCCTCATTGGCACGCAGTATTTT | TRBV11-2 | TRBD2 | TRBJ2-3 | .
CSGGANTEAFF | TGCAGCGGGGGGGCGAACACTGAAGCTTTCTTT | TRBV29-1 | . | TRBJ1-1 | .
CASSDQGGYGYTF | TGTGCCAGCAGTGACCAGGGTGGCTATGGCTACACCTTC | TRBV6-4 | . | TRBJ1-2 | once
CASSSGLAGETQYF | TGTGCCAGCAGCTCGGGACTAGCAGGCGAGACCCAGTACTTC | TRBV9 | TRBD2 | TRBJ2-5 | .
CASSPRTAGSDTQYF | TGTGCCAGCAGCCCCCGCACCGCGGGGTCAGATACGCAGTATTTT | TRBV7-9 | . | TRBJ2-3 | few
CASSESPFGSPLHF | TGTGCCAGCAGTGAATCTCCCTTCGGGTCACCCCTCCACTTT | TRBV2 | . | TRBJ1-6 | .
CATGDLSAGGLAKNIQYF | TGTGCCACAGGGGATTTGTCGGCAGGGGGTTTAGCCAAAAACATTCAGTACTTC | TRBV11-2 | TRBD1 | TRBJ2-4 | .
CATREGPNQPQHF | TGTGCCACTAGGGAGGGCCCCAATCAGCCCCAGCATTTT | TRBV25-1 | . | TRBJ1-5 | .
CASSLLWNTEAFF | TGTGCCAGCAGCCTCTTGTGGAACACTGAAGCTTTCTTT | TRBV7-2 | . | TRBJ1-1 | .
CASSEGGGMNTEAFF | TGTGCCAGCTCAGAAGGGGGGGGGATGAACACTGAAGCTTTCTTT | TRBV18 | . | TRBJ1-1 | .
CASSLFPGQGRNTIYF | TGTGCCAGCAGCTTATTTCCTGGGCAGGGAAGAAACACCATATATTTT | TRBV11-2 | . | TRBJ1-3 | .
CASSTQGPSSYNEQFF | TGTGCCAGCAGCACACAGGGGCCAAGCTCCTACAATGAGCAGTTCTTC | TRBV11-2 | TRBD1 | TRBJ2-1 | .
CASSGQAGGVRNEQFF | TGTGCCAGCAGCGGCCAAGCGGGGGGGGTCAGGAATGAGCAGTTCTTC | TRBV13 | TRBD2 | TRBJ2-1 | .
CASSQGQGAIGTGELFF | TGTGCCAGCAGCCAAGGACAGGGGGCAATAGGCACCGGGGAGCTGTTTTTT | TRBV7-9 | TRBD1 | TRBJ2-2 | .
CASSEPLTGAKNIQYF | TGCGCCAGCAGTGAGCCCCTGACAGGCGCCAAAAACATTCAGTACTTC | TRBV10-2 | . | TRBJ2-4 | .
CATGGRNSNQPQHF | TGTGCCACTGGGGGGAGGAATAGCAATCAGCCCCAGCATTTT | TRBV2 | . | TRBJ1-5 | .
CASSLRAGGNTGELFF | TGTGCCAGCAGCCTCCGGGCAGGGGGTAACACCGGGGAGCTGTTTTTT | TRBV3-1/TRBV3-2 | TRBD1 | TRBJ2-2 | .
CASSPDRQGVSSSGNTIYF | TGTGCCAGCAGTCCGGACCGACAGGGCGTCTCAAGCTCTGGAAACACCATATATTTT | TRBV6-2/TRBV6-3 | TRBD1 | TRBJ1-3 | .
CASSQLTRGGAGPNTGELFF | TGTGCCAGCAGCCAACTTACTCGCGGGGGGGCGGGACCGAACACCGGGGAGCTGTTTTTT | TRBV4-2 | TRBD2 | TRBJ2-2 | .
CASSPLPDMNTEAFF | TGTGCCAGCAGCCCCCTCCCGGACATGAACACTGAAGCTTTCTTT | TRBV5-6 | . | TRBJ1-1 | .
CASSQGQPEAFF | TGCGCCAGCAGCCAAGGACAGCCTGAAGCTTTCTTT | TRBV4-1 | . | TRBJ1-1 | .
CASSPRQGRSEAFF | TGTGCCAGCAGCCCCCGGCAGGGTCGCTCTGAAGCTTTCTTT | TRBV9 | . | TRBJ1-1 | .
CAWSVRRGQVNQPQHF | TGTGCCTGGAGTGTACGACGGGGACAGGTTAATCAGCCCCAGCATTTT | TRBV30 | TRBD1 | TRBJ1-5 | once
CASSQLLAGEQYF | TGTGCCAGCAGCCAACTTCTCGCAGGCGAGCAGTACTTC | TRBV14 | . | TRBJ2-7 | .
CASSFGQGRGQPQHF | TGTGCCAGCAGCTTCGGACAGGGAAGGGGTCAGCCCCAGCATTTT | TRBV7-2 | TRBD1 | TRBJ1-5 | .
CASREVAELFF | TGTGCAAGTCGCGAGGTGGCGGAGCTGTTTTTT | TRBV12-2 | . | TRBJ2-2 | .
CASSAGQGRNTEAFF | TGCGCCAGCAGCGCAGGACAGGGAAGGAACACTGAAGCTTTCTTT | TRBV5-1 | TRBD1 | TRBJ1-1 | .
CASPRNYGYTF | TGTGCCAGCCCCCGGAACTATGGCTACACCTTC | TRBV19 | . | TRBJ1-2 | .
CASSTSSGSYNEQFF | TGTGCCAGCAGCACCTCTAGCGGCTCCTACAATGAGCAGTTCTTC | TRBV7-3 | TRBD2 | TRBJ2-1 | .
CASSYPPAEAFF | TGTGCCAGCAGTTATCCACCAGCTGAAGCTTTCTTT | TRBV6-5 | . | TRBJ1-1 | .
CASSSYSQNSYGYTF | TGTGCCAGCAGCTCGTATTCCCAGAATTCCTATGGCTACACCTTC | TRBV7-9 | . | TRBJ1-2 | .
CASSQEVGFQGYTF | TGCGCCAGCAGCCAAGAAGTTGGCTTTCAGGGCTACACCTTC | TRBV4-3 | . | TRBJ1-2 | .
CASSPGSGQGGGNTIYF | TGTGCCAGCAGCCCGGGCTCAGGGCAAGGCGGAGGAAACACCATATATTTT | TRBV7-2 | . | TRBJ1-3 | .
CASRLGIAGGTDTQYF | TGTGCCAGTAGGTTGGGTATTGCGGGGGGCACAGATACGCAGTATTTT | TRBV19 | TRBD2 | TRBJ2-3 | .
CASSRPAGSRYEQFF | TGTGCCAGCAGCCGACCCGCGGGGTCCCGCTATGAGCAGTTCTTC | TRBV3-1/TRBV3-2 | . | TRBJ2-1 | once
CASSLGGNYMTEAFF | TGTGCCAGCAGCTTGGGCGGGAATTATATGACTGAAGCTTTCTTT | TRBV5-5 | . | TRBJ1-1 | .
CATRGSSNEQFF | TGTGCCACCAGGGGCAGTTCCAATGAGCAGTTCTTC | TRBV24-1 | . | TRBJ2-1 | .
CASSLSSSDTGELFF | TGTGCCAGCAGCCTTTCTTCGAGCGACACCGGGGAGCTGTTTTTT | TRBV7-2 | . | TRBJ2-2 | .
CATETRAETQYF | TGTGCCACGGAGACTAGAGCGGAGACCCAGTACTTC | TRBV2 | . | TRBJ2-5 | .
CASSSQGTAYGYTF | TGTGCCAGTAGTTCACAGGGGACTGCCTATGGCTACACCTTC | TRBV19 | TRBD1 | TRBJ1-2 | once
CASSYSTQGLTYEQYF | TGTGCCAGCAGTTACTCGACACAGGGACTAACCTACGAGCAGTACTTC | TRBV6-2/TRBV6-3 | . | TRBJ2-7 | .
CASSNDRAGANVLTF | TGTGCCAGTAGTAATGACAGGGCTGGGGCCAACGTCCTGACTTTC | TRBV19 | TRBD1 | TRBJ2-6 | .
CASSLSRLTYEQFF | TGTGCCAGCAGTTTATCCAGACTCACGTATGAGCAGTTCTTC | TRBV27 | . | TRBJ2-1 | .
CASSSLGPGQGPSRGNTIYF | TGTGCCAGTAGTTCGTTAGGACCGGGACAGGGGCCCTCGAGGGGAAACACCATATATTTT | TRBV19 | TRBD1 | TRBJ1-3 | .
CASSRKGPRTGAGNSPLHF | TGTGCCAGCAGCAGAAAAGGGCCCCGCACAGGGGCCGGTAATTCACCCCTCCACTTT | TRBV7-8 | TRBD1 | TRBJ1-6 | .
CASSLGRVSNEQYF | TGTGCCAGCAGCTTAGGCAGGGTTAGCAACGAGCAGTACTTC | TRBV11-3 | . | TRBJ2-7 | .
CASSVVQVNQPQHF | TGTGCCAGCAGCGTGGTACAGGTTAATCAGCCCCAGCATTTT | TRBV9 | . | TRBJ1-5 | .
CASSKPPGREQFF | TGTGCTAGCAGCAAGCCCCCGGGGAGGGAGCAGTTCTTC | TRBV7-7 | . | TRBJ2-1 | .
CASSPVGQKGYGYTF | TGCGCCAGCAGCCCCGTGGGACAGAAAGGCTATGGCTACACCTTC | TRBV4-3 | TRBD1 | TRBJ1-2 | .
CASSPGTAEAFF | TGTGCCAGCAGCCCCGGGACAGCTGAAGCTTTCTTT | TRBV3-1/TRBV3-2 | TRBD1 | TRBJ1-1 | .
CSAFTPPFEQYF | TGCAGCGCTTTTACTCCGCCTTTCGAGCAGTACTTC | TRBV29-1 | . | TRBJ2-7 | .